Following are 9 T cell receptor beta chains from one sample sequenced in a study of cytomegalovirus exposure and HLA in healthy donors. The study ran its PCR with 60 Vbeta and 13 Jbeta primers. The repertoire was sequenced with immunoSEQ multiplex PCR; TCRdb's copy has only in-frame clones and lacks some. The data hold 150,000 or so clones, with just under 80% observed a single time. Sequenced input: PBMCs. The receptors derive from a woman aged 40 to 55 in good health and CMV-seropositive.

This chain uses TRBV10-2 with TRBJ1-3, with a weak D call TRBD1 (6 bases). Trimming shortened V by 7 bases and J by 0 bases, and 19 bases separated the two germline ends. The CDR3 has 17 amino acids. Per the germline V gene, CDR1 is WSHSY and CDR2 is SAAADI. CDR3 amino acids: CASTKDSLPTSGNTIYF. CDR3 nucleotide sequence: TGCGCCAGCACCAAGGACAGTCTCCCCACCTCTGGAAACACCATATATTTT.

In its sample, this clone was seen once. In DNA form, the CDR3 reads TGCAGCGTTGAAACCGGACAGGGTACTCCCTATGGCTACACCTTC. Encoded protein: CSVETGQGTPYGYTF. The chain joins TRBV29-1 to TRBJ1-2; 8 bases agree with TRBD1. V lost 2 bases and J lost 4; bases outside the gene matches: 9. Germline CDR1 SQVTM, CDR2 ANQGSEA. This CDR3 spans 15 amino acids.

J is TRBJ2-5 and V is TRBV6-5; possibly TRBD1 for D (6 bases). Germline V gene data show CDR1 as MNHEY and CDR2 as SVGAGI. This CDR3 region has 13 residues. Trimming shortened V by 4 bases and J by 7 bases, and 13 bases separated the two germline ends. CDR3 in amino acids: CASSLGGLGTQYF. CDR3 sequence (DNA): TGTGCCAGCAGTTTAGGGGGTCTTGGGACCCAGTACTTC.

The chain has TRBV19 and TRBJ1-6; D unclear. The V end lost 7 bases, the J end lost 11 bases, and 24 bases lay between the germline ends. The CDR3 spans 16 residues. Germline-derived CDR1 and CDR2 are LNHDA and SQIVND (reference sequence). The CDR3 sequence: CASTVTGGSGDTPLHF. DNA of the CDR3: TGTGCCAGTACCGTCACGGGCGGGTCAGGAGATACACCCCTCCACTTT.

This clone appeared a few times. The CDR3, as DNA: TGTGCCAGCAGCACACTAGTACCAGATACGCAGTATTTT. Translated: CASSTLVPDTQYF. The rearrangement uses TRBV6-5 and TRBJ2-3, with a tentative D call TRBD2 (5 bases). Germline V CDR1 and CDR2: MNHEY, SVGAGI. The V end lost 6 bases, the J end lost 4 bases, and 11 bases lay between the germline ends. The CDR3 is 13 residues long.

The chain combines TRBV30 with TRBJ1-2; perhaps TRBD1 as D (5 bases). The germline gives CDR1 GTSNPN, CDR2 SVGIG (reference sequence). This CDR3 is 12 amino acids long. V was cut by 7 bases and J by 4 bases, with 13 bases left in between. The CDR3 sequence: CAFQTDTYGYTF. CDR3 sequence (DNA): TGTGCCTTCCAGACAGACACCTATGGCTACACCTTC.

This sequence joins TRBV30 and TRBJ1-1; perhaps TRBD1 as D (5 bases). The CDR3 is 16 amino acids. Germline lookup yields CDR1 GTSNPN and CDR2 SVGIG (reference sequence). Trimming shortened V by 2 bases and J by 0 bases, and 16 bases separated the two germline ends. CDR3 coding DNA: TGTGCCTGGAGTTATGTCGGGGGGGGGTTGAACACTGAAGCTTTCTTT. Translation gives CAWSYVGGGLNTEAFF.

The rearrangement links TRBV19 to TRBJ1-5; D ambiguous. Germline V gives CDR1 LNHDA, CDR2 SQIVND (reference sequence). V shed 3 bases and J shed 0 bases, with 3 bases lying between them. The CDR3 spans 13 residues. This CDR3 reads CASSMASNQPQHF. The DNA for the CDR3 is TGTGCCAGTAGTATGGCTAGCAATCAGCCCCAGCATTTT.

The J gene is TRBJ1-5, the V gene TRBV19; D is undetermined. The V gene lost 2 bases and the J gene lost 2 bases, with 7 bases spanning the gap. The CDR3 is 14 residues long. Germline CDR1 is LNHDA and CDR2 is SQIVND (reference sequence). CDR3 loop: CASSILPGNQPQHF. The CDR3, as DNA: TGTGCCAGTAGTATATTGCCAGGCAATCAGCCCCAGCATTTT.